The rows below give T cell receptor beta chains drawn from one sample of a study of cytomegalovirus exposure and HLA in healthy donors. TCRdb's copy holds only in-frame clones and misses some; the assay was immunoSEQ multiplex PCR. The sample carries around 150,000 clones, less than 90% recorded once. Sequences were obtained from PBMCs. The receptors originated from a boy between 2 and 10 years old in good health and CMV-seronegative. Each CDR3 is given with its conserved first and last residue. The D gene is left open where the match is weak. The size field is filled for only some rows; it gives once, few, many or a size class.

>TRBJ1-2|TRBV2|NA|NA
TGTGCCAGCACTGCGGGGTACCCCTATGGCTACACCTTC
CASTAGYPYGYTF
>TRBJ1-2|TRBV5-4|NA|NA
TGTGCCAGCAGCTTGGAGTCAGGGGACTATGGCTACACCTTC
CASSLESGDYGYTF
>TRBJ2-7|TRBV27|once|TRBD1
TGTGCCAGCAGTTATCGGGGGACAGGGACCTACGAGCAGTACTTC
CASSYRGTGTYEQYF
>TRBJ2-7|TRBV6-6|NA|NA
TGTGCCAGCAGTCCCGGACCCACAGGGTCCGAGCAGTACTTC
CASSPGPTGSEQYF
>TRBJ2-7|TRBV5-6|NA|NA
TGTGCCAGCAGCTTTTCCGGGGACGAGCAGTACTTC
CASSFSGDEQYF
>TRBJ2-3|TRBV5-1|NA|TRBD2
TGCGCCAGCAGCCCACTAGCGGGAGTCACAGATACGCAGTATTTT
CASSPLAGVTDTQYF
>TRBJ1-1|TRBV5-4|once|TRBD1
TGTGCCAGCAGCTTGGGACAGGGGATGAACACTGAAGCTTTCTTT
CASSLGQGMNTEAFF
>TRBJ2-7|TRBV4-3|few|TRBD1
TGCGCCAGCAGCCTTCCGGGACAGGGGATAGGCGAGCAGTACTTC
CASSLPGQGIGEQYF
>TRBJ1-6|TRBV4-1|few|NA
TGCGCCAGCAGCCATGTAAGGACCGGGACTCACTATTCACCCCTCCACTTT
CASSHVRTGTHYSPLHF
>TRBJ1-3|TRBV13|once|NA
TGTGCCAGCAGCCTCGCGCGGTACTCTGGAAACACCATATATTTT
CASSLARYSGNTIYF
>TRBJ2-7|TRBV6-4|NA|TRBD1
TGTGCCAGCAGTGAGGGGACAGGGGGCTACGAGCAGTACTTC
CASSEGTGGYEQYF
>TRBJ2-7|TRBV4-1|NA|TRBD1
TGCGCCAGCAGCCGTAGGACAGGGTCATACGAGCAGTACTTC
CASSRRTGSYEQYF
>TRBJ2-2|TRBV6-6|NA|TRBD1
TGTGCCAACAGAGGGACAGGGGACACCGGGGAGCTGTTTTTT
CANRGTGDTGELFF
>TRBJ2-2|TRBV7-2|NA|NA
TGTGCCAGCAGTCTCCGACGACAAATCGGTGCCGGGGAGCTGTTTTTT
CASSLRRQIGAGELFF
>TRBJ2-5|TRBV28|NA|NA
TGTGCCAGCACCCTGGACTGGCTCGGTCGGGAGCAGTACTTC
CASTLDWLGREQYF
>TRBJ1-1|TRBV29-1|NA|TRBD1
TGCAGCGCAGCCGGGACAGGGGATACTTCAGGAGCTTTCTTT
CSAAGTGDTSGAFF
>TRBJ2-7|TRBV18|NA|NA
TGTGCCAGCTCACCACCGGCATCGGGTACGGAGCAGTACTTC
CASSPPASGTEQYF
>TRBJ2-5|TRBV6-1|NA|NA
TGTGCCAGCAGCCTCCACCTACTCGAGACCCAGTACTTC
CASSLHLLETQYF
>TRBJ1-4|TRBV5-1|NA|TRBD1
TGCGCCAGCAGCCTCGGGACAGGGGGGGACGAAAAACTGTTTTTT
CASSLGTGGDEKLFF
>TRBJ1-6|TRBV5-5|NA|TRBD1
TGTGCCAGCTGCCCCGGGACAGCGCTAAGAGGGATTAATTCACCCCTCCACTTT
CASCPGTALRGINSPLHF
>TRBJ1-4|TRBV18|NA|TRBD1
TGTGCCAGCTCACCGTTACAGGGGAAGGATGAAAAACTGTTTTTT
CASSPLQGKDEKLFF
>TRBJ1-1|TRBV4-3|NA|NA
TGCGCCAGCAGCCAAGAGACACACACTGAAGCTTTCTTT
CASSQETHTEAFF
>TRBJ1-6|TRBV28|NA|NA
TGTGCCAGCAGTTTACGGGTGTATAATTCACCCCTCCACTTT
CASSLRVYNSPLHF
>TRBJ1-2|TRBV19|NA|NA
TGTGCCAGTAGTATTTCGGGACATATCGGCTACACCTTC
CASSISGHIGYTF
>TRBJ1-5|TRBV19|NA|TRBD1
TGTGCCAGTAGTAGGAAGGGGACAGGGTTACAGCCCCAGCATTTT
CASSRKGTGLQPQHF
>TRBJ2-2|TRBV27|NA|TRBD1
TGTGCCAGCAATTTTGCCGGGACAGGAGCCGGGGAGCTGTTTTTT
CASNFAGTGAGELFF
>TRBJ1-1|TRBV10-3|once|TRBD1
TGTGCCATCAGTGAGTCGGGACAGGTGAACACTGAAGCTTTCTTT
CAISESGQVNTEAFF
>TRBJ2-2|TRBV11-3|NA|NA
TGTGCCAGCAGCTCCCTTTTTGTCGGGGAGCTGTTTTTT
CASSSLFVGELFF
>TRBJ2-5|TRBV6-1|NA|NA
TGTGCCAGCACAGGGAACGGAATCGTACAAGAGACCCAGTACTTC
CASTGNGIVQETQYF
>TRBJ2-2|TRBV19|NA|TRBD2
TGTGCCAGTAGTAGACGACTAGCGGGAGTCAGGACCGGGGAGCTGTTTTTT
CASSRRLAGVRTGELFF
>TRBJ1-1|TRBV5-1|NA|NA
TGCGCCAGCAGCTTGATCGGGGTAGGGCAGAACACTGAAGCTTTCTTT
CASSLIGVGQNTEAFF
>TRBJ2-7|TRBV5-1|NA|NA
TGCGCCAGCAGCTTTACGCGGGGATTGACCTACGAGCAGTACTTC
CASSFTRGLTYEQYF
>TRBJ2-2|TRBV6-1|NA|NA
TGTGCCAGCAGTGAAGTGGGCTTACCTGGGACCGGGGAGCTGTTTTTT
CASSEVGLPGTGELFF
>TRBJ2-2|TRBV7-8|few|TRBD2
TGTGCCAGCATGAAGCGGGGAGACACCGGGGAGCTGTTTTTT
CASMKRGDTGELFF
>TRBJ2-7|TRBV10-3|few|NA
TGTGCCATCAGTGACACCTACGAGCAGTACTTC
CAISDTYEQYF
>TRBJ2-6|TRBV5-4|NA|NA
TGTGCCAGCAGCGGGACTGAGGGACCTGGGGCCAACGTCCTGACTTTC
CASSGTEGPGANVLTF
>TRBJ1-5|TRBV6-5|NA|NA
TGTGCCAGCTCCCTCCAAAGACGGGACAATCAGCCCCAGCATTTT
CASSLQRRDNQPQHF
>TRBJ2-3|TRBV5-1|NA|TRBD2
TGCGCCAGCAGCTTGACGACTAGCGGATACACAGATACGCAGTATTTT
CASSLTTSGYTDTQYF
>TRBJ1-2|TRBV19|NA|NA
TGTGCCAGTAGTGTCTCTTGGACAGTCGGTGGCTACACCTTC
CASSVSWTVGGYTF
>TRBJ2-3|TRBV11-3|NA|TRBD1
TGTGCCAGCAGCGTGACAGGGACCCGCACAGATACGCAGTATTTT
CASSVTGTRTDTQYF
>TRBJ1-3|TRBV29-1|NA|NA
TGCAGCGTTGAAGAGCGGGGAAACACCATATATTTT
CSVEERGNTIYF
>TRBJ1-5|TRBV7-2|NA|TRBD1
TGTGCCAGCAGCTTGAGACAGGGGCCCAATCAGCCCCAGCATTTT
CASSLRQGPNQPQHF
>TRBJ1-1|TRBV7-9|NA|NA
TGTGCCAGCACCCCCCGTCTGGCAGGGAACACTGAAGCTTTCTTT
CASTPRLAGNTEAFF
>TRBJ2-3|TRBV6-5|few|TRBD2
TGTGCCAGCAGGGGGGGGACTAGCGGGTTGGATACGCAGTATTTT
CASRGGTSGLDTQYF
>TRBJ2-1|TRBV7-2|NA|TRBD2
TGTGCCAGCAGTCAACCGGGGGAGGGCCTTAATGAGCAGTTCTTC
CASSQPGEGLNEQFF
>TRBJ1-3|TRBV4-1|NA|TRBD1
TGCGCCAGCAGCCAACCGTGGACAGGGAACTCTGGAAACACCATATATTTT
CASSQPWTGNSGNTIYF
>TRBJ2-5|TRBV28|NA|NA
TGTGCCAGTGAATACAGGGAACAAGAGACCCAGTACTTC
CASEYREQETQYF
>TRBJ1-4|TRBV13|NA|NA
TGTGCCAGCAGCTTTCGAGGGATTGAAAAACTGTTTTTT
CASSFRGIEKLFF
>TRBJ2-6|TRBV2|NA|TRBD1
TGTGCCAGCAGTGGATCGGTTGACAGGGGGACGTCTGGGGCCAACGTCCTGACTTTC
CASSGSVDRGTSGANVLTF
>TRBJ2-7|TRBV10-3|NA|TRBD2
TGTGCCATCAGTGGGACTAGCCCGGGGGTTTACGAGCAGTACTTC
CAISGTSPGVYEQYF
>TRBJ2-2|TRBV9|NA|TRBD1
TGTGCCAGCAGCGCTCAAACAGGGGGCACCGGGGAGCTGTTTTTT
CASSAQTGGTGELFF
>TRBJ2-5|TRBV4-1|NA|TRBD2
TGCGCCAGCAGCCACCGACTAGCGGGGGCGAAAGAGACCCAGTACTTC
CASSHRLAGAKETQYF
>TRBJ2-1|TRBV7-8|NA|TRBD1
TGTGCCAGCAGCTTAATGGGACAGGGCGCCAATGAGCAGTTCTTC
CASSLMGQGANEQFF
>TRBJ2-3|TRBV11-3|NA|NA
TGTGCCAGCAGCTTCGGCCTAGCGACGAGCACAGATACGCAGTATTTT
CASSFGLATSTDTQYF
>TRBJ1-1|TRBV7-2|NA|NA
TGTGCCAGCAGCCCCGAACGGGTCTCGAACACTGAAGCTTTCTTT
CASSPERVSNTEAFF
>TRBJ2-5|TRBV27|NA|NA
TGTGCCAGCAGTCCGTGGACATCTCAAGAGACCCAGTACTTC
CASSPWTSQETQYF
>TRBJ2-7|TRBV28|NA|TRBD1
TGTGCCAGCAGTCCAATGACAGGGGGCTACGAGCAGTACTTC
CASSPMTGGYEQYF